One T cell receptor beta chain is described in this entry. Assay: immunoSEQ multiplex PCR; the TCRdb copy retains only in-frame clones and omits some. This sample has approximately 580,000 clones, with about 80% found just once. V dropped 3 bases and J dropped 6; count of bases not matched to a gene: 13. Looked up from germline, CDR1 is MNHEY and CDR2 is SMNVEV (reference sequence). The CDR3 is made up of 17 amino acids. This specimen belongs to a study of shared T cell receptors in the human thymus. These data also featured in a second study, about human thymus T cells. That report notes: The source of the thymus tissue was resections taken during corrective heart surgery. Thymic and blood repertoires seemed to show skewed V and J gene use. Unrelated individuals reportedly shared highly overlapping thymic TCR repertoires.

This sequence was found in a boy in the first two years of life with a congenital heart defect. Sequenced: thymocytes. The V and J genes are TRBV27 and TRBJ2-2; 7 bases map to TRBD2. CDR3: CASSFRIRTGGSGELFF. The CDR3 DNA reads TGTGCCAGCAGTTTTCGGATAAGGACGGGAGGTTCCGGGGAGCTGTTTTTT.